The 31 T cell receptor beta chains reported below all come from one sample, sequenced in a study of regulatory T cells in long-lasting Graves disease. With iRepertoire HTBI primers and Arm-PCR of CDR3 regions, TCR beta libraries were built. TCRdb fed the multiplex PCR reads into MiXCR, producing one record per CDR3 protein. The table has about 400,000 distinct CDR3 sequences, 20% seen once. Described time point: persistent/refractory GD, antithyroid drugs over 5 years with positive TRAb. TCR sequences were obtained from RNA taken from PBMCs. Sequenced here: peripheral blood mononuclear cells (PBMCs), sampled when the disease was refractory, from a patient treated with antithyroid drugs. The receptor set was obtained from a female donor with Graves disease.

This clonotype appeared many times. The chain carries TRBV2 and TRBJ2-7, with 11 bases that match TRBD2. From germline, CDR1 is SNHLY and CDR2 FYNNEI. The CDR3 length is 16 residues. V was clipped by 8 bases and J by 3 bases; unmatched bases: 12. The CDR3 region is CASRSGRAEVFYEQYF. CDR3 nucleotide sequence: TGTGCCAGCCGTAGCGGGAGGGCCGAAGTTTTCTACGAGCAGTACTTC.

In this sample, this clonotype turned up a few times. This rearrangement joins TRBV30 to TRBJ2-7, with 7 positions matching TRBD2. The CDR3 is 13 amino acids. Unmatched junction bases numbered 9, after V lost 3 bases and J lost 7 bases. The germline gives CDR1 GTSNPN, CDR2 SVGIG (reference sequence). This CDR3 is CAWSYGPGGEQYF. CDR3 DNA sequence: TGTGCCTGGAGCTATGGGCCCGGGGGGGAGCAGTACTTC.

This clonotype showed up many times. V gene TRBV12-3 or TRBV12-4 combines with J gene TRBJ1-2; 8 bases fit TRBD1. The CDR3 is 15 amino acids. V shed 5 bases and J 3 bases; nucleotides not matched to a gene: 8. The CDR3 DNA is TGTGCCAGCAGTACAAGGACAGGGCTGGACTATGGCTACACCTTC. This translates into CASSTRTGLDYGYTF.

On this clonotype: It may be a read error: a sequence one base away is much more abundant. This rearrangement joins TRBV30 to TRBJ1-4, with TRBD1 as a possible D gene (6 bases). In germline, CDR1 is GTSNPN, CDR2 SVGIG (reference sequence). V lost 4 bases and J lost 7, with 13 bases in between. This CDR3 is 13 amino acids long. CDR3 coding DNA: TGTGCCTGGACTACAGGGAACGGTGAAAAACTGTTTTTT. It yields the protein CAWTTGNGEKLFF. Full variable domain (remainder filled in from reference TRBV30 and TRBJ1-4): SQTIHQWPATLVQPVGSPLSLECTVEGTSNPNLYWYRQAAGRGLQLLFYSVGIGQISSEVPQNLSASRPQDRQFILSSKKLLLSDSGFYLCAWTTGNGEKLFFGSGTQLSVL.

This clonotype was found a few times. In DNA, the CDR3 is TGTGCCAGCAGCTTTATCGGACTTTACGAGCAGTACTTC. Translated, it gives CASSFIGLYEQYF. The rearrangement links TRBV7-9 to TRBJ2-7; tentative D call: TRBD2 (5 bases). V was pared by 3 bases and J by 4 bases, with 10 bases between. The length of the CDR3 is 13 residues. Germline loops: CDR1 SEHNR, CDR2 FQNEAQ (reference sequence).

This clonotype has a count of ten or more. The V and J genes are TRBV28 and TRBJ1-2; weak D call: TRBD1 (6 bases). The CDR3 runs 13 residues. V shed 7 bases and J shed 2 bases, with 11 bases lying between them. The germline V gene encodes CDR1 MDHEN and CDR2 SYDVKM. The CDR3 here is CASTTDSNYGYTF. As DNA, the CDR3 is TGTGCCAGCACAACGGACAGCAACTATGGCTACACCTTC.

There are a few counts of this clonotype. The J gene is TRBJ2-7, the V gene TRBV20-1; perhaps TRBD2 as D (6 bases). The germline gives CDR1 DFQATT, CDR2 SNEGSKA (reference sequence). The CDR3 is made up of 13 amino acids. Trimming pared 0 bases from V and 7 bases from J, leaving 13 bases between. The CDR3 loop reads CSARDLGLAEQYF. In DNA form, the CDR3 reads TGCAGTGCTAGAGATCTGGGCCTAGCGGAGCAGTACTTC.

This chain connects TRBV4-3 to TRBJ1-5; D is ambiguous. The CDR3 sequence is 13 residues long. Germline lookup yields CDR1 LGHNA and CDR2 YSLEER. The V end lost 0 bases, the J end lost 6 bases, and 6 bases lay between the germline ends. CDR3 sequence: CASSQEPGQPQHF. The CDR3 region has the DNA TGCGCCAGCAGCCAAGAACCCGGTCAGCCCCAGCATTTT.

The chain couples TRBV14 to TRBJ1-4; D unclear. Germline loops: CDR1 SGHDN, CDR2 FVKESK. The CDR3 sequence is 14 residues long. Trimming pared 4 bases from V and 4 bases from J, leaving 10 bases between. DNA for the CDR3: TGTGCCAGCAGCCCATCACTGGATAATGAAAAACTGTTTTTT. Amino acid sequence: CASSPSLDNEKLFF.

This clonotype was seen at least ten times. This rearrangement joins TRBV28 to TRBJ2-6; TRBD2 matches at 7 bases. V shed 7 bases and J 0 bases; nucleotides not matched to a gene: 15. The CDR3 runs 19 residues. Germline values: CDR1 MDHEN, CDR2 SYDVKM. CDR3 region: CASTPGETSISSGANVLTF. CDR3 DNA sequence: TGTGCCAGCACCCCTGGCGAGACTAGCATTTCCTCTGGGGCCAACGTCCTGACTTTC. Combining the CDR3 with reference TRBV28 and TRBJ2-6 gives the whole variable domain DVKVTQSSRYLVKRTGEKVFLECVQDMDHENMFWYRQDPGLGLRLIYFSYDVKMKEKGDIPEGYSVSREKKERFSLILESASTNQTSMYLCASTPGETSISSGANVLTFGAGSRLTVL.

This rearrangement joins TRBV12-3 or TRBV12-4 to TRBJ2-6; D not certain. The V end lost 6 bases, the J end lost 0 bases, and 15 bases lay between the germline ends. The CDR3 contains 17 residues. The DNA for the CDR3 is TGTGCCAGCAGCCGACGGCCGTCAAACTCTGGGGCCAACGTCCTGACTTTC. Translating it yields CASSRRPSNSGANVLTF.

J is TRBJ1-1 and V is TRBV4-2, with D maybe TRBD1 (5 bases). The CDR3 runs to 15 residues. From germline, CDR1 is LGHNA and CDR2 YNFKEQ. The V and J ends lost 7 bases and 0 bases respectively, with 15 bases between them. The chain's CDR3 is CASNAPGRLNTEAFF. In DNA form, the CDR3 reads TGTGCCAGCAATGCTCCAGGGAGGCTGAACACTGAAGCTTTCTTT.

This clonotype was found many times. The chain couples TRBV27 to TRBJ2-7; 13 bases fit TRBD2. Trimming took 2 bases from V and 6 from J; bases not matched to a gene: 1. The CDR3 length is 14 residues. Germline-derived CDR1 and CDR2 are MNHEY and SMNVEV (reference sequence). CDR3 protein: CASSLRTSGSEQYF. The CDR3 region has the DNA TGTGCCAGCAGTTTAAGGACTAGCGGGAGCGAGCAGTACTTC.

This clonotype has a count of ten or more. The chain joins TRBV29-1 to TRBJ2-5; D may match TRBD1 or TRBD2 (6 bases each). Germline V lookup: CDR1 SQVTM, CDR2 ANQGSEA. This CDR3 has 14 amino acids. The V end lost 0 bases, the J end lost 7 bases, and 15 bases lay between the germline ends. The CDR3 here is CSVEDSGGWGTQYF. The DNA for the CDR3 is TGCAGCGTTGAAGATTCCGGGGGCTGGGGGACCCAGTACTTC.

In its sample, this clonotype was seen a few times. This chain links TRBV4-3 with TRBJ2-7; TRBD1 aligns across 7 bases. Germline loops: CDR1 LGHNA, CDR2 YSLEER. CDR3 length: 14 residues. With V trimmed by 2 bases and J by 3 bases, 4 bases remained unmatched. CDR3 in amino acids: CASSQWTGDYEQYF. CDR3 nucleotides: TGCGCCAGCAGCCAATGGACAGGAGACTACGAGCAGTACTTC.

The chain employs TRBV6-2 or TRBV6-3 and TRBJ1-2, with D possibly matching TRBD1 (6 bases). Deletions cut 4 bases from V and 4 bases from J, with 13 bases between. This CDR3 contains 14 residues. Germline lookup yields CDR1 MNHEY and CDR2 SVGEGT. CDR3 protein: CASSSPGTSYGYTF. CDR3 sequence (DNA): TGTGCCAGCAGTTCGCCCGGGACATCCTATGGCTACACCTTC.

This clonotype was seen a few times. The chain links TRBV6-4 to TRBJ1-4; D perhaps matches TRBD1 (6 bases). Germline CDR1 and CDR2: MRHNA and SNTAGT. The CDR3 covers 15 residues. With 5 bases removed from V and 0 bases from J, the gap between germline ends came to 10 bases. The CDR3 nucleotides are TGTGCCAGCAGTTATTCAGGGGCAACTAATGAAAAACTGTTTTTT. This encodes CASSYSGATNEKLFF.

This clonotype was found a few times. The V and J genes are TRBV12-3 or TRBV12-4 and TRBJ2-2; D could derive from TRBD1 or TRBD2 (5 bases each). The CDR3 length is 14 residues. Trimming removed 8 bases from V and 6 bases from J, with 16 bases in between. CDR3 loop: CASWDRLSPGELFF. The CDR3 region has the DNA TGTGCCAGCTGGGACCGACTGTCCCCCGGGGAGCTGTTTTTT.

There are a few counts of this clonotype. The rearrangement joins TRBV6-2 or TRBV6-3 to TRBJ1-5; a weak D match, TRBD1 (5 bases). Germline V gives CDR1 MNHEY, CDR2 SVGEGT. The V end was cut by 2 bases, the J end by 3 bases, with 14 bases between. This CDR3 spans 16 amino acids. The CDR3 DNA sequence: TGTGCCAGCAGTTACGCGTCCAGGGACCTCAATCAGCCCCAGCATTTT. Its protein product is CASSYASRDLNQPQHF.

In this sample, this clonotype turned up a few times. This chain joins TRBV29-1 and TRBJ2-5, with TRBD2 identical over 14 bases. After removal of 0 bases from V and 4 bases from J, the junction contained 4 bases not matched to a gene. CDR1 and CDR2 (germline): SQVTM, ANQGSEA. The CDR3 is 16 residues long. Here the CDR3 reads CSVEEGLAGVIETQYF. The CDR3 DNA sequence: TGCAGCGTTGAAGAGGGACTAGCGGGAGTAATAGAGACCCAGTACTTC.

The chain combines TRBV7-2 with TRBJ2-1; TRBD2 agrees at 8 bases. V shed 4 bases and J 10 bases; nucleotides not matched to a gene: 3. CDR1 and CDR2 (germline): SGHTA, FQGNSA. CDR3 length: 12 residues. The CDR3: CASSSLAGEQFF. The CDR3, as DNA: TGTGCCAGCAGCTCCCTAGCGGGCGAGCAGTTCTTC.

This clonotype was detected many times. J is TRBJ1-2 and V is TRBV27, with D unresolved. CDR1 and CDR2 from the germline V gene are MNHEY and SMNVEV (reference sequence). Trimming took 5 bases from V and 4 from J, leaving 17 bases between them. This CDR3 spans 15 amino acids. The CDR3 DNA sequence: TGTGCCAGCAGTCCGGTGACCGGTGGATTCTATGGCTACACCTTC. Translated, it gives CASSPVTGGFYGYTF.

At least ten counts were recorded for this clonotype. This chain joins TRBV28 and TRBJ1-6; D is undetermined. Germline lookup yields CDR1 MDHEN and CDR2 SYDVKM. V gave up 3 bases and J gave up 0 bases, with 12 bases separating them. The CDR3 is 17 residues long. For the CDR3, the DNA is TGTGCCAGCAGTTTTGGTTTCGGCTACTCCTATAATTCACCCCTCCACTTT. Residues: CASSFGFGYSYNSPLHF.

This clonotype was seen a few times. The rearrangement joins TRBV12-3 or TRBV12-4 to TRBJ2-2, with 8 bases matching TRBD2. With 6 bases clipped from V and 4 bases from J, the junction kept 4 bases outside the gene matches. This CDR3 comprises 14 residues. CDR3 in amino acids: CASRKSGSTGELFF. In DNA form, the CDR3 reads TGTGCCAGCAGAAAGAGCGGGAGCACCGGGGAGCTGTTTTTT.

As for this clonotype: Relative to the germline gene, one junction end is altered; a read error may explain this. The V gene is TRBV30, the J gene TRBJ1-1; TRBD1 is a possible D gene (5 bases). There are 12 residues in the CDR3. Germline V gene lookup returns CDR1 GTSNPN and CDR2 SVGIG (reference sequence). The CDR3 DNA follows: TGTGCCTGGAAACAGGACTACACTGCAGCTTTCTTT. It encodes CAWKQDYTAAFF.

The chain couples TRBV19 to TRBJ1-1, with D possibly being TRBD1 (5 bases). CDR1 LNHDA and CDR2 SQIVND come from the germline V gene (reference sequence). V was shortened by 6 bases and J by 2 bases, with 16 bases between the two germline ends. This CDR3 is built from 15 residues. As DNA, the CDR3 is TGTGCCAGTAGAGGGGAAAAGGTTGAAAACACTGAAGCTTTCTTT. Protein sequence: CASRGEKVENTEAFF.

This clonotype was counted many times. CDR3 sequence (DNA): TGTGCCATCAGTGAGGGGGTCGCCTACGAGCAGTACTTC. It translates to CAISEGVAYEQYF. The rearrangement links TRBV10-3 to TRBJ2-7; D call uncertain. Germline loops: CDR1 ENHRY, CDR2 SYGVKD. The CDR3 consists of 13 residues. Trimming cost V 2 bases and J 2 bases, with 7 bases left between them.

At least ten counts were recorded for this clonotype. The gene calls are TRBV7-2 and TRBJ2-2, with D unresolved. The CDR3 sequence is 16 residues long. The V end lost 0 bases, the J end lost 1 base, and 9 bases lay between the germline ends. Germline V lookup: CDR1 SGHTA, CDR2 FQGNSA. CDR3 DNA: TGTGCCAGCAGCTTAGCGGGCGGAATGAACACCGGGGAGCTGTTTTTT. Amino acid sequence: CASSLAGGMNTGELFF. Full variable domain (missing parts from reference TRBV7-2 and TRBJ2-2): GAGVSQSPSNKVTEKGKDVELRCDPISGHTALYWYRQSLGQGLEFLIYFQGNSAPDKSGLPSDRFSAERTGGSVSTLTIQRTQQEDSAVYLCASSLAGGMNTGELFFGEGSRLTVL.

This chain joins TRBV2 and TRBJ2-1; no clear D. V shed 5 bases and J shed 8 bases, with 10 bases lying between them. The CDR3 length is 12 residues. Germline CDR1 and CDR2: SNHLY and FYNNEI. This CDR3 is CASSLEVDEQFF. The CDR3 nucleotides are TGTGCCAGCAGTCTTGAGGTGGATGAGCAGTTCTTC. Drawing the rest from reference TRBV2 and TRBJ2-1, the complete variable domain is EPEVTQTPSHQVTQMGQEVILRCVPISNHLYFYWYRQILGQKVEFLVSFYNNEISEKSEIFDDQFSVERPDGSNFTLKIRSTKLEDSAMYFCASSLEVDEQFFGPGTRLTVL.

This clonotype has at least ten counts. This rearrangement joins TRBV10-1 to TRBJ2-7; weak D call: TRBD1 (6 bases). Germline CDR1 WNHNN, CDR2 SYGVQD (reference sequence). Trimming stripped 5 bases from V and 3 bases from J, with 17 bases between. CDR3 length equals 15 residues. The CDR3 region is CASSPRGTGIYEQYF. The DNA of the CDR3 is TGCGCCAGCAGTCCCAGGGGAACGGGCATCTACGAGCAGTACTTC.

The rearrangement links TRBV15 to TRBJ2-2; D not certain. The length of the CDR3 is 16 residues. Between the trimmed V and J ends, which lost 1 base and 0 bases, there was a span of 9 bases. CDR1 and CDR2 from the germline V gene are LNHNV and YYDKDF (reference sequence). The CDR3 loop reads CATSRGLPANTGELFF. CDR3 coding DNA: TGTGCCACCAGCAGAGGGTTGCCGGCGAACACCGGGGAGCTGTTTTTT. Using reference TRBV15 and TRBJ2-2 for the parts outside the CDR3, the full variable domain is DAMVIQNPRYQVTQFGKPVTLSCSQTLNHNVMYWYQQKSSQAPKLLFHYYDKDFNNEADTPDNFQSRRPNTSFCFLDIRSPGLGDTAMYLCATSRGLPANTGELFFGEGSRLTVL.